These 5 T cell receptor beta chains were sequenced from one sample in a study of shared clonotypes between healthy human individuals. Sequenced by immunoSEQ multiplex PCR; TCRdb stores in-frame clones only, minus some. The repertoire consists of more than 2 million clones, with about 95% occurring once and the leading ten covering under 0.15%. Sequencing was carried out using naive CD4+ T cells sorted from blood. As for subset: CD45RA+ positively selected. These receptors all come from a man younger than 30 in good health.

The chain recombines TRBV7-2 with TRBJ2-5; D unresolved. This CDR3 comprises 14 residues. Trimming removed 1 base from V and 5 bases from J, with 11 bases in between. CDR1 and CDR2 (germline): SGHTA, FQGNSA. In DNA form, the CDR3 reads TGTGCCAGCAGCTTAGAGGTGGTCAGGGAGACCCAGTACTTC. Translating gives CASSLEVVRETQYF.

The chain links TRBV10-3 to TRBJ1-2; D gene uncertain. The CDR3 is 14 amino acids. Germline lookup yields CDR1 ENHRY and CDR2 SYGVKD. V dropped 2 bases and J dropped 2 bases, with 9 bases sitting between them. In DNA, the CDR3 is TGTGCCATCAGTGAGCCGGGAGGGAACTATGGCTACACCTTC. It encodes CAISEPGGNYGYTF.

The chain employs TRBV27 and TRBJ2-5; 12 nucleotides line up with TRBD2. Germline V gene data show CDR1 as MNHEY and CDR2 as SMNVEV (reference sequence). The CDR3 length is 15 residues. Trimming cost V 6 bases and J 5 bases; bases outside gene matches: 7. The CDR3 DNA follows: TGTGCCAGCAGCGGACTAGCGGGACCTAAGGAGACCCAGTACTTC. Protein: CASSGLAGPKETQYF.

The V and J genes are TRBV6-5 and TRBJ1-3, with D hard to call. Per germline, CDR1 MNHEY and CDR2 SVGAGI. V dropped 5 bases and J dropped 1 base, with 9 bases sitting between them. The CDR3 is 14 residues long. The CDR3 region has the DNA TGTGCCAGCAGTCGCTTCGGGTCTGGAAACACCATATATTTT. This translates into CASSRFGSGNTIYF.

The chain recombines TRBV5-4 with TRBJ1-3; TRBD1 might be the D (5 bases). The V and J ends lost 0 bases and 0 bases respectively, with 16 bases between them. This CDR3 is 18 amino acids long. From germline, CDR1 is SGHNT and CDR2 YYREEE (reference sequence). CDR3 residues: CASSLGRDRLSSGNTIYF. CDR3 coding DNA: TGTGCCAGCAGCTTGGGTCGGGACCGTCTTTCCTCTGGAAACACCATATATTTT.